Reported below is one T cell receptor (beta chain). Its antigen remains unknown. Library preparation for TCR beta used quantitative 5'-RACE with molecular barcodes. TCRdb reanalysed the 5' RACE reads using MiXCR and keeps one entry per CDR3 protein. The sample lists about 540,000 distinct CDR3 sequences; approximately 12% were seen once. The data originate from a study of CD8 T cells in ankylosing spondylitis. Points from the study as a whole: Within ankylosing spondylitis blood, a TCR beta motif made up of under 10 highly homologous variants appeared to be characteristic. In synovial fluid and blood from reactive arthritis, some motif variants were previously reported. Peripheral blood samples showed relatively rare disease-linked clones, and these clones were CD8+.

V shed 3 bases and J shed 5 bases, with 8 bases lying between them. Looked up from germline, CDR1 is DFQATT and CDR2 is SNEGSKA (reference sequence). The CDR3 has 12 residues. V usage is TRBV20-1 and J usage is TRBJ2-1; no clear D. What was sequenced was blood, either unsorted or a sorted T cell fraction (not recorded which). The sequence was obtained from a male donor with ankylosing spondylitis. DNA of the CDR3: TGCAGTGCTAGTTTTCCCAACAATGAGCAGTTCTTC. Its protein product is CSASFPNNEQFF.